These 3 T cell receptor beta chains were all obtained from the same sample, sequenced in a study of cytomegalovirus exposure and HLA in healthy donors. The PCR used 60 Vbeta and 13 Jbeta primers. Sequencing was performed with immunoSEQ multiplex PCR; in TCRdb, only in-frame clones are kept and a portion is missing. The data show roughly 130,000 clones, about three quarters seen once. Sample: PBMCs. Receptors originate from a human donor in good health.

The genes are TRBV2 and TRBJ1-2; D call uncertain. The CDR3 contains 14 residues. V was trimmed by 1 base and J by 0 bases, leaving 6 bases between them. The V gene's germline CDR1 is SNHLY and CDR2 FYNNEI. The DNA for the CDR3 is TGTGCCAGCAGTGAAGGCGGCCCTAACTATGGCTACACCTTC. This sequence encodes CASSEGGPNYGYTF.

This CDR3 is CASSIKNRVEAFF. The CDR3 nucleotides are TGTGCCAGCAGCATAAAGAACAGAGTAGAAGCTTTCTTT. V gene TRBV5-4 combines with J gene TRBJ1-1; D not certain. The CDR3 consists of 13 residues. Germline V gene sequence: CDR1 SGHNT, CDR2 YYREEE (reference sequence). The V end lost 4 bases, the J end lost 8 bases, and 15 bases lay between the germline ends.

The rearrangement joins TRBV4-1 to TRBJ2-7; 8 bases are a match to TRBD1. This CDR3 is 14 amino acids long. V lost 5 bases, J lost 6 bases, and 9 bases stayed unmatched. CDR1 MGHRA and CDR2 YSYEKL come from the germline V gene. The DNA of the CDR3 is TGCGCCAGCAGCTCCCAGGGGGCGCTTGGCGAGCAGTACTTC. Amino acids: CASSSQGALGEQYF.